These 13 T cell receptor beta chains originate from one sample sequenced in a study of T-cell memory formation after mild COVID-19. TCRdb redid the calling of the 5' RACE reads with MiXCR, one entry per CDR3 protein. Here the sample spans nearly 350,000 distinct CDR3 sequences, roughly 13% being singletons. Sequenced: PBMCs or a T cell subset sorted from them (not recorded which). These receptors were obtained from a man between 18 and 35 years old who had mild COVID-19 (a few samples of this study predate the infection). Cell type and time point are not known.

The V gene is TRBV20-1, the J gene TRBJ1-3, with D unclear. Trimming pared 5 bases from V and 0 bases from J, leaving 11 bases between. The CDR3 covers 14 residues. CDR1 and CDR2 (germline): DFQATT, SNEGSKA (reference sequence). The CDR3 DNA reads as TGCAGTGCTCCCGACCGGACCTCTGGAAACACCATATATTTT. It encodes CSAPDRTSGNTIYF.

This clonotype came up a few times. V gene TRBV6-5 combines with J gene TRBJ1-1; D is perhaps TRBD1 (5 bases). Germline CDR1 is MNHEY and CDR2 is SVGAGI. This CDR3 spans 14 amino acids. V lost 0 bases to trimming and J lost 5 bases, with 10 bases between them. As DNA, the CDR3 is TGTGCCAGCAGTTACTCCTCAGGGTGGACTGAAGCTTTCTTT. It specifies CASSYSSGWTEAFF.

This chain joins TRBV6-1 and TRBJ2-2, with TRBD2 as a possible D gene (5 bases). Germline CDR1 reads MNHNS; CDR2 reads SASEGT. The CDR3 covers 15 residues. Trimming took off 4 bases at V and 2 bases at J, with 11 bases between the two ends. The CDR3 region is CASSGREINTGELFF. The CDR3 region has the DNA TGTGCCAGCAGTGGCCGGGAAATCAACACCGGGGAGCTGTTTTTT.

The chain links TRBV7-9 to TRBJ1-5, with D possibly being TRBD1 (6 bases). Germline values: CDR1 SEHNR, CDR2 FQNEAQ (reference sequence). Trimming took off 5 bases at V and 6 bases at J, with 11 bases between the two ends. The CDR3 extends over 13 amino acids. DNA for the CDR3: TGTGCCAGCAGCCCATCAGGGGTTCAGCCCCAGCATTTT. It yields the protein CASSPSGVQPQHF.

This clonotype was recorded many times. This chain uses TRBV3-1 with TRBJ1-5; TRBD1 agrees at 8 bases. CDR3 length: 17 residues. Unmatched junction bases numbered 8, after V lost 0 bases and J lost 4 bases. Germline CDR1 and CDR2: LGHDT and YNNKEL (reference sequence). CDR3 region: CASSQEGRGQGNQPQHF. The CDR3 nucleotides are TGTGCCAGCAGCCAAGAGGGCAGGGGGCAAGGAAATCAGCCCCAGCATTTT. Full variable domain (remainder filled in from reference TRBV3-1 and TRBJ1-5): DTAVSQTPKYLVTQMGNDKSIKCEQNLGHDTMYWYKQDSKKFLKIMFSYNNKELIINETVPNRFSPKSPDKAHLNLHINSLELGDSAVYFCASSQEGRGQGNQPQHFGDGTRLSIL.

This clonotype has more than one count but fewer than ten. V is TRBV19 and J is TRBJ2-2; no definite D call. The germline V gene encodes CDR1 LNHDA and CDR2 SQIVND (reference sequence). This CDR3 spans 15 amino acids. V was clipped by 5 bases and J by 3 bases, with 13 bases between them. CDR3 protein: CASSGARSYTGELFF. CDR3 DNA sequence: TGTGCCAGTAGTGGAGCCAGGTCCTACACCGGGGAGCTGTTTTTT.

Only a few counts were recorded for this clonotype. The rearrangement uses TRBV4-1 and TRBJ2-6; 7 bases line up with TRBD1. Germline trimming cut 3 bases from V and 0 bases from J; bases unmatched to any gene: 5. This CDR3 region has 17 residues. The germline V gene encodes CDR1 MGHRA and CDR2 YSYEKL. CDR3 protein: CASSHETGVSGANVLTF. The CDR3 DNA reads as TGCGCCAGCAGCCATGAAACAGGGGTCTCTGGGGCCAACGTCCTGACTTTC.

The chain recombines TRBV20-1 with TRBJ2-7; D might be TRBD1 (6 bases). The CDR3 sequence is 14 residues long. From germline, CDR1 is DFQATT and CDR2 SNEGSKA (reference sequence). With 0 bases removed from V and 5 bases from J, the gap between germline ends came to 14 bases. For the CDR3, the DNA is TGCAGTGCTAGAGAACCGGGACAAAGGAACGAGCAGTACTTC. Its protein is CSAREPGQRNEQYF.

This clonotype was recorded a few times. The chain employs TRBV15 and TRBJ2-5; 7 nucleotides agree with TRBD1. The CDR3 extends over 13 amino acids. The junction had 6 bases not matched to a gene; V was cut back by 5 bases and J by 6 bases. The germline CDR1 and CDR2 sequences are LNHNV and YYDKDF (reference sequence). For the CDR3, the DNA is TGTGCCACCAGCTGGGGCAGGGGGAAGACCCAGTACTTC. Translating gives CATSWGRGKTQYF.

The chain is built from TRBV7-9 and TRBJ1-5; 7 positions match TRBD1. V shed 4 bases and J 7 bases; nucleotides not matched to a gene: 7. Germline V lookup: CDR1 SEHNR, CDR2 FQNEAQ (reference sequence). The CDR3 is 14 residues long. The CDR3 reads CASSSDREGQPQHF. CDR3 coding DNA: TGTGCCAGCAGCTCAGACAGGGAGGGCCAGCCCCAGCATTTT.

The V gene is TRBV6-5, the J gene TRBJ1-1; 7 bases match TRBD1. Germline trimming cut 2 bases from V and 5 bases from J; bases unmatched to any gene: 5. Germline loops: CDR1 MNHEY, CDR2 SVGAGI. The CDR3 totals 14 residues. The CDR3 bases are TGTGCCAGCAGTTACAACAGGGGAGGTACTGAAGCTTTCTTT. Translation gives CASSYNRGGTEAFF.

In its sample, this clonotype was seen a few times. This chain uses TRBV27 with TRBJ1-4; no clear D. Germline CDR1 reads MNHEY; CDR2 reads SMNVEV (reference sequence). Trimming removed 5 bases from V and 0 bases from J, with 10 bases in between. The CDR3 spans 15 residues. The CDR3 spells CASSPQLTTNEKLFF. CDR3 nucleotide sequence: TGTGCCAGCAGTCCACAGCTGACAACTAATGAAAAACTGTTTTTT.

The V gene is TRBV5-1, the J gene TRBJ1-4; unclear D gene. This CDR3 contains 15 residues. Per germline, CDR1 SGHRS and CDR2 YFSETQ. Trimming cost V 0 bases and J 8 bases, with 14 bases left between them. This CDR3 reads CASSLGTNAGEKLFF. Written as DNA, the CDR3 is TGCGCCAGCAGCTTGGGGACGAACGCCGGGGAAAAACTGTTTTTT.